Shown below are 15 T cell receptor beta chains from a single sample sequenced in a study of blood T cell dynamics during melanoma immunotherapy. Documented time point: pre-treatment baseline. Only in-frame clones appear in the TCRdb table, and some are missing; sequencing was by immunoSEQ multiplex PCR. Here the sample spans more than 15,000 clones, approximately 83% being singletons. Material: blood, obtained from a patient treated with checkpoint blockade. These receptors were taken from a human donor with melanoma.

V is TRBV27 and J is TRBJ2-3, with 9 bases fitting TRBD1. Germline V CDR1 and CDR2: MNHEY, SMNVEV (reference sequence). This CDR3 has 15 amino acids. Trimming removed 6 bases from V and 6 bases from J; junction bases left unmatched: 10. The CDR3 DNA is TGTGCCAGCAGCTATTGGACAGGGGCTAGGGATACGCAGTATTTT. Amino acid sequence: CASSYWTGARDTQYF.

The rearrangement uses TRBV10-3 and TRBJ1-2; TRBD1 aligns across 9 bases. CDR3 length equals 13 residues. With V trimmed by 5 bases and J by 8 bases, 6 bases remained unmatched. CDR1 ENHRY and CDR2 SYGVKD come from the germline V gene. The CDR3 DNA sequence: TGTGCCATCAGTACAGGGGGCTTGGGCGGCTACACCTTC. It specifies CAISTGGLGGYTF.

The CDR3 is CASSHTTGWTEAFF. For the CDR3, the DNA is TGTGCCAGCAGCCACACAACCGGATGGACTGAAGCTTTCTTT. This chain links TRBV7-2 with TRBJ1-1; D unclear. Trimming took 5 bases from V and 5 from J, leaving 15 bases between them. CDR1 is SGHTA, CDR2 FQGNSA, per germline. This CDR3 comprises 14 residues.

The V and J genes are TRBV5-1 and TRBJ2-5, with 8 bases matching TRBD2. The CDR3 runs to 15 residues. The V segment lost 4 bases and the J segment 4 bases; nucleotides outside the gene matches: 9. CDR1 is SGHRS and CDR2 is YFSETQ in the germline V gene. The CDR3 DNA sequence: TGCGCCAGCAGCGAAACCACTAGCGGACGAGAGACCCAGTACTTC. This translates into CASSETTSGRETQYF.

V is TRBV23-1 and J is TRBJ2-6; D tentatively reads TRBD1 or TRBD2 (5 bases each). TRBV23-1 is an ORF, and what it does is uncertain. The CDR3 is 14 residues long. V shed 8 bases and J shed 2 bases, with 10 bases lying between them. The CDR3 DNA follows: TGCGCCAGCGGCGAGGGGACTGGGGCCAACGTCCTGACTTTC. Protein product: CASGEGTGANVLTF.

This clone was seen only a few times. The chain recombines TRBV10-3 with TRBJ1-4; D unclear. The CDR3 length is 13 residues. V lost 2 bases and J 4 bases, leaving 5 bases between the germline ends. In germline, CDR1 is ENHRY, CDR2 SYGVKD. CDR3: CAISESVNEKLFF. The CDR3 nucleotides read TGTGCCATCAGTGAGAGCGTTAATGAAAAACTGTTTTTT.

The chain combines TRBV7-6 with TRBJ2-5; the match to TRBD2 covers 13 bases. This CDR3 comprises 20 residues. The V gene end was trimmed by 4 bases and the J gene end by 4 bases; junction bases not matched to a gene: 18. Germline V gives CDR1 SGHVS, CDR2 FNYEAQ. DNA for the CDR3: TGTGCCAGCAGCTCCCGGTTTCAAAGGACTAGCGGGAGTACCCGAGAGACCCAGTACTTC. Its translation: CASSSRFQRTSGSTRETQYF.

This chain joins TRBV28 and TRBJ2-7; 9 nucleotides match TRBD1. Germline CDR1 MDHEN, CDR2 SYDVKM. CDR3 length: 18 residues. Unmatched junction bases numbered 13, after V lost 1 base and J lost 3 bases. CDR3 region: CASSLYPFKGQGSYEQYF. The CDR3 region has the DNA TGTGCCAGCAGTTTATATCCCTTTAAGGGACAGGGAAGCTACGAGCAGTACTTC.

This chain connects TRBV6-6 to TRBJ2-7; TRBD2 is a possible D gene (6 bases). CDR3 size: 15 residues. Trimming pared 7 bases from V and 0 bases from J, leaving 16 bases between. The germline CDR1 and CDR2 sequences are MNHNY and SVGAGI (reference sequence). CDR3 sequence (DNA): TGTGCCAGCATGGGCCGGGGGAGTCTCTCCTACGAGCAGTACTTC. Encoded protein: CASMGRGSLSYEQYF.

In DNA form, the CDR3 reads TGTGCCAGCAGCTCCGGGACAGGGTGGAGGAATGAGCAGTTCTTC. Amino acid sequence: CASSSGTGWRNEQFF. The chain combines TRBV7-2 with TRBJ2-1; 9 bases agree with TRBD1. With 4 bases clipped from V and 7 bases from J, the junction kept 8 bases outside the gene matches. Germline V CDR1 and CDR2: SGHTA, FQGNSA. This CDR3 is built from 15 residues. The whole variable domain, filled in from reference TRBV7-2 and TRBJ2-1, reads GAGVSQSPSNKVTEKGKDVELRCDPISGHTALYWYRQSLGQGLEFLIYFQGNSAPDKSGLPSDRFSAERTGGSVSTLTIQRTQQEDSAVYLCASSSGTGWRNEQFFGPGTRLTVL.

J is TRBJ1-6 and V is TRBV10-2; D remains unclear. This CDR3 is built from 14 residues. In germline, CDR1 is WSHSY, CDR2 SAAADI. Trimming took 3 bases from V and 8 from J, leaving 11 bases between them. This CDR3 reads CASSESSRHSPLHF. The CDR3 DNA reads as TGCGCCAGCAGTGAAAGCAGCCGGCATTCACCCCTCCACTTT.

The chain uses TRBV9 and TRBJ2-5; TRBD2 aligns across 9 bases. The CDR3 is 13 residues long. J lost 7 bases, V lost 7 bases, and 8 bases had no gene match. CDR1 is SGDLS, CDR2 YYNGEE, per germline. In DNA form, the CDR3 reads TGTGCCAGCGGATTAGCGGGAGAGGCGACCCAGTACTTC. It is translated as CASGLAGEATQYF.

V and J are TRBV2 and TRBJ2-1; D remains ambiguous. The ends were cut back, 4 bases at V and 5 bases at J, with 18 bases in the middle. This CDR3 is 16 amino acids long. CDR1 is SNHLY and CDR2 is FYNNEI in the germline V gene. The CDR3: CASSASIWDFNNEQFF. The DNA of the CDR3 is TGTGCCAGCAGTGCGTCTATCTGGGATTTCAACAATGAGCAGTTCTTC. Combining the CDR3 with reference TRBV2 and TRBJ2-1 gives the whole variable domain EPEVTQTPSHQVTQMGQEVILRCVPISNHLYFYWYRQILGQKVEFLVSFYNNEISEKSEIFDDQFSVERPDGSNFTLKIRSTKLEDSAMYFCASSASIWDFNNEQFFGPGTRLTVL.

The rearrangement uses TRBV30 and TRBJ1-3; D not resolved. The CDR3 consists of 14 residues. V was pared by 2 bases and J by 0 bases, with 8 bases between. Germline values: CDR1 GTSNPN, CDR2 SVGIG (reference sequence). The CDR3 nucleotides read TGTGCCTGGAGTCTTGAGGGCTCTGGAAACACCATATATTTT. It specifies CAWSLEGSGNTIYF.

V gene TRBV11-3 combines with J gene TRBJ2-3; tentative D call: TRBD2 (6 bases). The V end was cut by 2 bases, the J end by 0 bases, with 18 bases between. CDR1 and CDR2 from the germline V gene are SGHNT and YENEEA. CDR3 size: 18 residues. The CDR3 region has the DNA TGTGCCAGCAGCTTACGATTCGGGAGTTCCACTAGCACAGATACGCAGTATTTT. It codes for CASSLRFGSSTSTDTQYF.